The rows below give T cell receptor beta chains drawn from one sample of a study of T cell responses to AZD1222 COVID-19 vaccine. TCRdb's table, derived via immunoSEQ multiplex PCR, lists solely in-frame clones and lacks some. Among tens of thousands of clones listed, approximately 85% were seen once. This sample comprised peripheral blood, obtained 28 days after the second AZD1222 dose. The origin of the receptors is an adult who received the AZD1222 COVID-19 vaccine. CDR3s include the opening cysteine and the closing phenylalanine or tryptophan. Fields, in order: CDR3 DNA, CDR3 protein, D gene, J gene, clone size, V gene. The D gene is left open where the match is weak. Part of the rows lack a size; the others show once, few, many or a class for expanded clones.

TGCGCCAGCAGCCAAGATACTGGTATCGTGTCCTCTGGAAACACCATATATTTT,CASSQDTGIVSSGNTIYF,NA,TRBJ1-3,NA,TRBV4-3
TGTGCCACCAGTGATGGGGAACTAGCGGGGGGCCTGGAGACCCAGTACTTC,CATSDGELAGGLETQYF,TRBD2,TRBJ2-5,NA,TRBV24-1
TGTGCCAGCAGTAACCAGGGGGAAGGTGAAAAACTGTTTTTT,CASSNQGEGEKLFF,TRBD1,TRBJ1-4,NA,TRBV28
TGTGCCAGCAGTCCGACAGGGTATTCAGGCTACACCTTC,CASSPTGYSGYTF,TRBD1,TRBJ1-2,NA,TRBV6-5
TGTGCCACCAGTGATTTGCGTCGGGATGCCTCCTACAATGAGCAGTTCTTC,CATSDLRRDASYNEQFF,NA,TRBJ2-1,NA,TRBV24-1
TGTGCCAGCAGCCCGTTTTTCTCTGGAAACACCATATATTTT,CASSPFFSGNTIYF,NA,TRBJ1-3,NA,TRBV25-1
TGCGCCAGCAGCCTTCAGAGGGGGAATCAGCCCCAGCATTTT,CASSLQRGNQPQHF,NA,TRBJ1-5,NA,TRBV4-1
TGTGCCAGCAGCTTATTTGAGGTTTCAGGCGGAGATACGCAGTATTTT,CASSLFEVSGGDTQYF,NA,TRBJ2-3,NA,TRBV7-2
TGTGCCAGCAGACCCCGGGACAGCTTCCAAGAGACCCAGTACTTC,CASRPRDSFQETQYF,TRBD1,TRBJ2-5,NA,TRBV6-5
TGTGCTAGTGGTTTAGGGACAGGTTTTTGGAATGAGCAGTTCTTC,CASGLGTGFWNEQFF,TRBD1,TRBJ2-1,NA,TRBV12-5
TGTGCCAGCAGTGAAGCAGGACAGGGCAATTCACCCCTCCACTTT,CASSEAGQGNSPLHF,TRBD1,TRBJ1-6,NA,TRBV6-1
TGTGCCAGCAGTTACGACGACGGGCCTAGCAATCAGCCCCAGCATTTT,CASSYDDGPSNQPQHF,NA,TRBJ1-5,NA,TRBV6-5
TGTGCCAGTACCTCAGCGGACCTGATAAGTAACAATGAGCAGTTCTTC,CASTSADLISNNEQFF,NA,TRBJ2-1,NA,TRBV19
TGTGCCAGCAGCTTGAGATATTTACACGCACGAAACACCATATATTTT,CASSLRYLHARNTIYF,NA,TRBJ1-3,NA,TRBV3-1/TRBV3-2
TGTGCCAGCAGCGTAGGAGGAATTCGGACCCGGGGTCGGTATGGCTACACCTTC,CASSVGGIRTRGRYGYTF,NA,TRBJ1-2,NA,TRBV9
TGTGCCAGCAGCCCTAATGAAAAACTGTTTTTT,CASSPNEKLFF,NA,TRBJ1-4,NA,TRBV7-9
TGTGCCAGCACTAGAGGGGACCTCTCTGGAAACACCATATATTTT,CASTRGDLSGNTIYF,NA,TRBJ1-3,NA,TRBV6-5
TGTGCCAGCAGTTTATCGACCCGGACAGGGACTGGCTACACCTTC,CASSLSTRTGTGYTF,TRBD1,TRBJ1-2,NA,TRBV27
TGTGCCAGCAGTGGCCCTCGGCCGTACTATAATTCACCCCTCCACTTT,CASSGPRPYYNSPLHF,NA,TRBJ1-6,medium-sized,TRBV6-4
TGTGCCAGCAGCCGGGACGGTGATTTCTATGGCTACACCTTC,CASSRDGDFYGYTF,NA,TRBJ1-2,NA,TRBV2
TGCGCCAGCAGCTTGGTCATTGGGGGTGGCACAGATACGCAGTATTTT,CASSLVIGGGTDTQYF,NA,TRBJ2-3,NA,TRBV5-1
TGCGCCAGCAGCTATAACCCGGGACTAGCGGGAGGGATGCGCAATGAGCAGTTCTTC,CASSYNPGLAGGMRNEQFF,TRBD2,TRBJ2-1,NA,TRBV5-1
TGCGCCAGCAAGAGCGACAGCATGAACACTGAAGCTTTCTTT,CASKSDSMNTEAFF,NA,TRBJ1-1,NA,TRBV5-1
TGTGCCAGCAGTTCGGGGACAGGGCCTGGAAACACCATATATTTT,CASSSGTGPGNTIYF,TRBD1,TRBJ1-3,NA,TRBV6-5
TGTGCCAGTAGTACGGGACAGAGCTCCTACAATGAGCAGTTCTTC,CASSTGQSSYNEQFF,TRBD1,TRBJ2-1,NA,TRBV19
TGCGCCAGCAGCAGTAGCCAAGAGACCCAGTACTTC,CASSSSQETQYF,NA,TRBJ2-5,NA,TRBV5-1
TGTGCCAGCAGCTTAGGGACAGTATATGGCTACACCTTC,CASSLGTVYGYTF,NA,TRBJ1-2,NA,TRBV7-9
TGTGCCAGTAGTCTCGGGACCAGGGGTCTTCTGGCCCTCCACTTT,CASSLGTRGLLALHF,NA,TRBJ1-6,NA,TRBV19
TGCGCCAGCGGGGGGGTCGCGGGCAGCTACGAGCAGTACTTC,CASGGVAGSYEQYF,TRBD2,TRBJ2-7,NA,TRBV5-1
TGTGCCAGCAGCCCGCTTAGTGAGAATTCACCCCTCCACTTT,CASSPLSENSPLHF,NA,TRBJ1-6,NA,TRBV9
TGTGCCAGCAGCTTTCGCGGGAGGGCCTACGAGCAGTACTTC,CASSFRGRAYEQYF,TRBD2,TRBJ2-7,NA,TRBV7-9
TGTGCCAGCAGCCAAGATCCAGGGGGCAGTAACTATGGCTACACCTTC,CASSQDPGGSNYGYTF,TRBD1,TRBJ1-2,few,TRBV4-2
TGTGCCATCAGCACAGGGATAGATATAACTAACTATGGCTACACCTTC,CAISTGIDITNYGYTF,NA,TRBJ1-2,once,TRBV10-3